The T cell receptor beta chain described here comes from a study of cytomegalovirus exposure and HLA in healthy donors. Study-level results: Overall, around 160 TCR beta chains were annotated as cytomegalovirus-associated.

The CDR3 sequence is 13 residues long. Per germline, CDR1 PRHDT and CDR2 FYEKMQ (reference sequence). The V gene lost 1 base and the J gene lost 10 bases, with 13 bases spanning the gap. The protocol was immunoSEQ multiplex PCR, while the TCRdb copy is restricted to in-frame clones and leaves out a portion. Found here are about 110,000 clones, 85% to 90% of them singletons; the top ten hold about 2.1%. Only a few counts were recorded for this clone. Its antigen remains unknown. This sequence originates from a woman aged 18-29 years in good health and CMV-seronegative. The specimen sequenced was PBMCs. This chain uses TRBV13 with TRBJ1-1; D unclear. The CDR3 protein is CASSLDTDTRAFF. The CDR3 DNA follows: TGTGCCAGCAGCTTAGACACAGACACAAGAGCTTTCTTT.